Below are 5 T cell receptor beta chains sequenced from a single sample in a study of T cells in Graves' hyperthyroidism and ophthalmopathy. Amplification of TCR beta CDR3 regions was performed using RNA transcripts as template. TCR CDR3 underwent first-round RT-PCR with the HTBI primer set. MiXCR, run by TCRdb on the multiplex PCR reads, gives a single entry per CDR3 protein. The data show about 620,000 distinct CDR3 sequences, with about 16% seen just once and around 4% held by the top ten. Sequencing was performed on blood. These receptors came from a woman in her twenties or thirties with Graves' hyperthyroidism.

There are a few counts of this clonotype. This chain links TRBV6-1 with TRBJ2-1; D possibly uses TRBD1 or TRBD2 (5 bases each). This CDR3 is built from 19 residues. CDR1 MNHNS and CDR2 SASEGT come from the germline V gene. V was pared by 6 bases and J by 0 bases, with 24 bases between. The CDR3 loop is CASSLRGPGERSSYNEQFF. The CDR3 DNA follows: TGTGCCAGCAGCCTCCGGGGCCCCGGCGAGCGGAGCTCCTACAATGAGCAGTTCTTC.

This chain connects TRBV6-1 to TRBJ1-5; 10 bases are shared with TRBD1. This CDR3 comprises 15 residues. After removal of 5 bases from V and 4 bases from J, the junction contained 5 bases not matched to a gene. Germline CDR1 is MNHNS and CDR2 is SASEGT. CDR3 region: CASSRDRGQNQPQHF. In nucleotides, the CDR3 is TGTGCCAGCAGTCGTGACAGGGGGCAGAATCAGCCCCAGCATTTT.

This clonotype was observed at least ten times. The rearrangement uses TRBV3-1 and TRBJ2-7; tentatively, D is TRBD1 or TRBD2 (5 bases each). Trimming took 3 bases from V and 2 from J, leaving 8 bases between them. The CDR3 has 13 amino acids. The germline V gene encodes CDR1 LGHDT and CDR2 YNNKEL (reference sequence). The CDR3 DNA reads TGTGCCAGCAGCCATGGGGGTCCCTACGAGCAGTACTTC. Translated, it gives CASSHGGPYEQYF.

The genes are TRBV28 and TRBJ1-5, with D perhaps matching TRBD1 (6 bases). V lost 3 bases and J lost 9, with 12 bases in between. The CDR3 runs to 13 residues. Germline V gives CDR1 MDHEN, CDR2 SYDVKM. The DNA for the CDR3 is TGTGCCAGCAGTTTCAACAGGGAGGGGCCCCAGCATTTT. Its protein is CASSFNREGPQHF. Together with reference TRBV28 and TRBJ1-5, the CDR3 gives the full variable domain: DVKVTQSSRYLVKRTGEKVFLECVQDMDHENMFWYRQDPGLGLRLIYFSYDVKMKEKGDIPEGYSVSREKKERFSLILESASTNQTSMYLCASSFNREGPQHFGDGTRLSIL.

This clonotype turned up a few times. The gene calls are TRBV5-8 and TRBJ1-1; tentatively, D is TRBD1 (5 bases). V was pared by 0 bases and J by 4 bases, with 13 bases between. Germline values: CDR1 SGHTS, CDR2 YDEGEE. This CDR3 spans 15 amino acids. DNA for the CDR3: TGTGCCAGCAGCTTGGGCCTTGGGGGTACCACTGAAGCTTTCTTT. Translating gives CASSLGLGGTTEAFF.